One and the same sample provided the 21 T cell receptor beta chains below, sequenced in a study of shared clonotypes between healthy human individuals. Libraries were prepared by immunoSEQ multiplex PCR; TCRdb keeps only in-frame clonotypes and omits some of them. Of roughly 590,000 clones in the sample, roughly 95% were seen once. CD45RO negativity and positive selection for CCR7 defined naive CD8 cells, a population that excluded terminally differentiated effector memory CD45RA+ cells. The sample taken for sequencing was naive CD8+ T cells sorted from blood. The receptor set was obtained from a woman between 25 and 40 years old in good health.

This clone was recorded a few times. The chain uses TRBV5-1 and TRBJ2-3; D is perhaps TRBD2 (5 bases). V was clipped by 7 bases and J by 0 bases, with 18 bases between them. The CDR3 length is 16 residues. Germline CDR1 and CDR2: SGHRS and YFSETQ. CDR3 sequence (DNA): TGCGCCAGCTCGGGATCATCGGGATCTAGCACAGATACGCAGTATTTT. As protein: CASSGSSGSSTDTQYF.

The rearrangement links TRBV30 to TRBJ2-1; 10 bases are shared with TRBD2. The length of the CDR3 is 17 residues. Germline trimming cut 4 bases from V and 6 bases from J; bases unmatched to any gene: 15. The V gene's germline CDR1 is GTSNPN and CDR2 SVGIG (reference sequence). The CDR3 sequence is CAWNRLRTSGTFNEQFF. The CDR3 coding sequence is TGTGCCTGGAACAGGCTTAGAACTAGCGGGACTTTCAATGAGCAGTTCTTC.

The J gene is TRBJ2-5, the V gene TRBV5-5; D is perhaps TRBD1 or TRBD2 (5 bases each). CDR3 length equals 16 residues. Germline CDR1 reads SGHKS; CDR2 reads YYEKEE (reference sequence). V was trimmed by 0 bases and J by 5 bases, leaving 17 bases between them. CDR3 region: CASSLVGAGMLETQYF. CDR3 nucleotides: TGTGCCAGCAGCTTGGTCGGGGCAGGGATGTTGGAGACCCAGTACTTC.

J is TRBJ2-7 and V is TRBV30; 15 bases align to TRBD2. V lost 0 bases and J lost 5; bases outside the gene matches: 8. The germline V gene has CDR1 GTSNPN and CDR2 SVGIG (reference sequence). The CDR3 spans 17 residues. CDR3 sequence (DNA): TGTGCCTGGAGTGTACATGGGACTAGCGGGAGGAGCAACGAGCAGTACTTC. Translated: CAWSVHGTSGRSNEQYF. Complete variable domain (other parts from reference TRBV30 and TRBJ2-7): SQTIHQWPATLVQPVGSPLSLECTVEGTSNPNLYWYRQAAGRGLQLLFYSVGIGQISSEVPQNLSASRPQDRQFILSSKKLLLSDSGFYLCAWSVHGTSGRSNEQYFGPGTRLTVT.

The chain's CDR3 is CASSFHPAQNTETQYF. CDR3 DNA: TGTGCCAGCAGTTTCCATCCAGCACAAAACACAGAGACCCAGTACTTC. This rearrangement joins TRBV27 to TRBJ2-5, with D hard to call. Germline V lookup: CDR1 MNHEY, CDR2 SMNVEV (reference sequence). This CDR3 is 16 amino acids long. Trimming took off 3 bases at V and 4 bases at J, with 18 bases between the two ends.

This chain connects TRBV2 to TRBJ2-7, with D uncertain. The CDR3 loop spans 11 amino acids. The germline V and J ends were trimmed by 5 bases and 3 bases, with 5 bases remaining between them. Germline V lookup: CDR1 SNHLY, CDR2 FYNNEI. This CDR3 reads CASSTVYEQYF. The CDR3 coding sequence is TGTGCCAGCAGTACCGTCTACGAGCAGTACTTC.

V gene TRBV5-8 combines with J gene TRBJ2-5; D is undetermined. CDR3 length equals 10 residues. Trimming shortened V by 5 bases and J by 5 bases, and 4 bases separated the two germline ends. Germline V gives CDR1 SGHTS, CDR2 YDEGEE. Here the CDR3 DNA reads TGTGCCAGCAGATGGGAGACCCAGTACTTC. This gives the protein CASRWETQYF. Supplemented by reference TRBV5-8 and TRBJ2-5, the full variable domain reads EAGVTQSPTHLIKTRGQQATLRCSPISGHTSVYWYQQALGLGLQFLLWYDEGEERNRGNFPPRFSGRQFPNYSSELNVNALELEDSALYLCASRWETQYFGPGTRLLVL.

The rearrangement joins TRBV10-1 to TRBJ2-1; possible D gene TRBD1, 5 bases. The length of the CDR3 is 12 residues. The V end was cut by 4 bases, the J end by 7 bases, with 8 bases between. CDR1 and CDR2 (germline): WNHNN, SYGVQD (reference sequence). CDR3 nucleotides: TGCGCCAGCAGTGCCCCAGGGAATGAGCAGTTCTTC. Its translation: CASSAPGNEQFF.

V is TRBV10-3 and J is TRBJ2-3, with D uncertain. Looked up from germline, CDR1 is ENHRY and CDR2 is SYGVKD. The CDR3 consists of 12 residues. V was clipped by 3 bases and J by 4 bases, with 5 bases between them. CDR3: CAISERADTQYF. The CDR3 region has the DNA TGTGCCATCAGTGAAAGGGCAGATACGCAGTATTTT.

Concerning this clone: This same CDR3 is encoded by further DNA sequences in the sample. The chain combines TRBV28 with TRBJ2-7, with TRBD2 as a possible D gene (6 bases). In germline, CDR1 is MDHEN, CDR2 SYDVKM. V was cut by 3 bases and J by 3 bases, with 12 bases left in between. CDR3 length equals 14 residues. In nucleotides, the CDR3 is TGTGCCAGCAGTTTGGAGGGGCAGGGCTACGAGCAGTACTTC. This gives the protein CASSLEGQGYEQYF.

The chain is built from TRBV5-6 and TRBJ2-3, with 9 bases identical to TRBD1. This CDR3 contains 15 residues. V shed 3 bases and J 4 bases; nucleotides not matched to a gene: 6. Germline V gives CDR1 SGHDT, CDR2 YYEEEE. The CDR3 loop is CASSSNRGPADTQYF. For the CDR3, the DNA is TGTGCCAGCAGCTCTAACAGGGGGCCGGCAGATACGCAGTATTTT.

This chain links TRBV27 with TRBJ1-1; D unclear. The germline V and J ends were trimmed by 1 base and 5 bases, with 8 bases remaining between them. The CDR3 is 13 amino acids. Germline assignment: CDR1 MNHEY and CDR2 SMNVEV (reference sequence). CDR3 region: CASSLLSGTEAFF. CDR3 bases: TGTGCCAGCAGTTTATTATCCGGGACTGAAGCTTTCTTT.

The gene calls are TRBV5-4 and TRBJ2-1; D not resolved. CDR3 length: 16 amino acids. Per germline, CDR1 SGHNT and CDR2 YYREEE (reference sequence). Trimming cost V 3 bases and J 2 bases, with 15 bases left between them. CDR3 sequence: CASSSADEKPYNEQFF. CDR3 in DNA: TGTGCCAGCAGCTCCGCTGACGAGAAGCCCTACAATGAGCAGTTCTTC.

The chain is built from TRBV11-2 and TRBJ2-7, with D possibly being TRBD1 or TRBD2 (5 bases each). The CDR3 extends over 15 amino acids. Trimming shortened V by 5 bases and J by 2 bases, and 16 bases separated the two germline ends. Germline lookup yields CDR1 SGHAT and CDR2 FQNNGV. In DNA, the CDR3 is TGTGCCAGCAGCGAACCGCTACGAGGGGCCTACGAGCAGTACTTC. It encodes CASSEPLRGAYEQYF. The full variable domain, completed using reference TRBV11-2 and TRBJ2-7, is EAGVAQSPRYKIIEKRQSVAFWCNPISGHATLYWYQQILGQGPKLLIQFQNNGVVDDSQLPKDRFSAERLKGVDSTLKIQPAKLEDSAVYLCASSEPLRGAYEQYFGPGTRLTVT.

The genes are TRBV15 and TRBJ2-3; D unresolved. The CDR3 runs to 15 residues. Germline lookup yields CDR1 LNHNV and CDR2 YYDKDF (reference sequence). V lost 0 bases and J lost 3, with 10 bases in between. In DNA, the CDR3 is TGTGCCACCAGCAGAGATCTTAGTTTTACAGATACGCAGTATTTT. Its translation is CATSRDLSFTDTQYF.

This clone was recorded once. The chain is built from TRBV28 and TRBJ2-1; TRBD1 is a possible D gene (5 bases). The CDR3 has 17 residues. Germline CDR1 and CDR2: MDHEN and SYDVKM. Trimming shortened V by 0 bases and J by 5 bases, and 17 bases separated the two germline ends. CDR3: CASSLWVAGMLNNEQFF. The CDR3 nucleotides read TGTGCCAGCAGTTTATGGGTCGCAGGGATGTTAAACAATGAGCAGTTCTTC.

The CDR3: CASSYSESYGYTF. In nucleotides, the CDR3 is TGTGCCAGCAGTTACTCGGAGTCCTATGGCTACACCTTC. The chain uses TRBV6-5 and TRBJ1-2, with no clear D. V was cut by 0 bases and J by 4 bases, with 6 bases left in between. Germline CDR1 MNHEY, CDR2 SVGAGI. This CDR3 has 13 amino acids.

The count of this clone is one. The chain combines TRBV28 with TRBJ2-3, with D possibly TRBD2 on 6 matching bases. V was pared by 8 bases and J by 3 bases, with 15 bases between. From germline, CDR1 is MDHEN and CDR2 SYDVKM. The CDR3 extends over 14 amino acids. The CDR3 loop is CASSSGGRTDTQYF. DNA of the CDR3: TGTGCCAGCTCCTCTGGTGGGAGGACAGATACGCAGTATTTT.

The V and J genes are TRBV25-1 and TRBJ2-3, with 7 bases matching TRBD1. The V gene end was trimmed by 7 bases and the J gene end by 4 bases; junction bases not matched to a gene: 8. The CDR3 consists of 14 residues. Germline CDR1 reads MGHDK; CDR2 reads SYGVNS. The CDR3 spells CASKGTANPDTQYF. The CDR3 nucleotides read TGTGCCAGCAAAGGGACAGCCAATCCAGATACGCAGTATTTT. Full variable domain (outside the CDR3, taken from reference TRBV25-1 and TRBJ2-3): EADIYQTPRYLVIGTGKKITLECSQTMGHDKMYWYQQDPGMELHLIHYSYGVNSTEKGDLSSESTVSRIRTEHFPLTLESARPSHTSQYLCASKGTANPDTQYFGPGTRLTVL.

The chain uses TRBV5-4 and TRBJ2-7; D unclear. The CDR3 runs 11 residues. V shed 5 bases and J shed 6 bases, with 9 bases lying between them. Looked up from germline, CDR1 is SGHNT and CDR2 is YYREEE (reference sequence). CDR3 nucleotide sequence: TGTGCCAGCAGTACTATGGGCGAGCAGTACTTC. It encodes CASSTMGEQYF. The full variable domain, its missing parts supplied by reference TRBV5-4 and TRBJ2-7, is ETGVTQSPTHLIKTRGQQVTLRCSSQSGHNTVSWYQQALGQGPQFIFQYYREEENGRGNFPPRFSGLQFPNYSSELNVNALELDDSALYLCASSTMGEQYFGPGTRLTVT.

The chain couples TRBV27 to TRBJ2-7; possibly TRBD1 for D (5 bases). The CDR3 runs 13 residues. From germline, CDR1 is MNHEY and CDR2 SMNVEV (reference sequence). The ends were cut back, 6 bases at V and 4 bases at J, with 13 bases in the middle. CDR3 nucleotide sequence: TGTGCCAGCAGCCCCGTAGGGGCTTACGAGCAGTACTTC. It is translated as CASSPVGAYEQYF.